This T cell receptor beta chain was sequenced during a study of blood T cell repertoires in COVID-19. Overall study: COVID-19 samples collected from the United States, Italy and Spain covered acute and convalescent phases. Sources were T cells, B-cell-depleted T cells, or PBMCs; the material itself was cDNA or gDNA.

V gave up 5 bases and J gave up 7 bases; unmatched junction bases: 8. Germline CDR1 and CDR2: SEHNR and FQNEAQ (reference sequence). The CDR3 totals 15 residues. Cohort placement rested on clinical history that participants reported themselves. As originally analysed: Nucleated cell counts were estimated from reference gene primer amplification. Using immunoSEQ multiplex PCR, the repertoire was profiled, and TCRdb retains in-frame clones only, with some absent. The V and J calls and the clone size are those of that table, but D and trimming were determined from the DNA. The table has under 250,000 clones, approximately 80% seen once; the top ten hold approximately 1.8%.

Sample: PBMCs or T cells enriched from blood (not recorded which). The chain combines TRBV7-9 with TRBJ1-4; TRBD1 matches 9 bases. This receptor was obtained from a man in his sixties who had recovered from COVID-19. Written as DNA, the CDR3 is TGTGCCAGCAGCATACGGGACAGGGTAGCTGAAAAACTGTTTTTT. Protein product: CASSIRDRVAEKLFF.